The clone carrying this T cell receptor beta chain showed up many times. This sample is drawn from a study of T cells in Graves' hyperthyroidism and ophthalmopathy. The CDR3 has 15 amino acids. Germline loops: CDR1 DFQATT, CDR2 SNEGSKA (reference sequence). J was trimmed by 5 bases and V by 6 bases; bases with no gene match: 13. Authors of the study amplified TCR beta CDR3 regions from RNA transcripts. The HTBI primer set drove a first-round RT-PCR of the TCR CDR3. In TCRdb, the multiplex PCR reads were re-called with MiXCR into one record per CDR3 protein. The sample shows under 700,000 distinct CDR3 sequences, 40% to 55% of them seen only once.

Material for sequencing was peripheral blood or thyroid tissue (not recorded which). V and J are TRBV20-1 and TRBJ1-5, with 7 bases matching TRBD1. This sequence originates from a woman aged 18-29 years with Graves' hyperthyroidism. CDR3 protein: CSAHSTGFMDQPQHF. In DNA form, the CDR3 reads TGCAGTGCCCACTCGACAGGGTTCATGGATCAGCCCCAGCATTTT.